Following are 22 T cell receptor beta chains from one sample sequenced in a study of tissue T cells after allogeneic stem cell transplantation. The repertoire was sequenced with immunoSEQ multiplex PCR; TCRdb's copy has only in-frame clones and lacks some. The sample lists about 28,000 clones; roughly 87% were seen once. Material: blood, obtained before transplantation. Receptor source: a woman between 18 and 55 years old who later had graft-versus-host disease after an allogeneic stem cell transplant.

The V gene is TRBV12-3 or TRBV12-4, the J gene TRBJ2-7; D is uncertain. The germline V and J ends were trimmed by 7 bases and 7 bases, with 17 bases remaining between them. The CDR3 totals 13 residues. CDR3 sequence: CASTIGSIGEQYF. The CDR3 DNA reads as TGTGCCAGCACCATCGGATCGATCGGGGAGCAGTACTTC.

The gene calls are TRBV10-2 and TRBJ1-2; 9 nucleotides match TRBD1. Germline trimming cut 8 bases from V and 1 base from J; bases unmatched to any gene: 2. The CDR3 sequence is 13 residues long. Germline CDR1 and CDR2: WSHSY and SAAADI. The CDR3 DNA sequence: TGCGCCAGCTGGACAGGGGATAACTATGGCTACACCTTC. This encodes CASWTGDNYGYTF.

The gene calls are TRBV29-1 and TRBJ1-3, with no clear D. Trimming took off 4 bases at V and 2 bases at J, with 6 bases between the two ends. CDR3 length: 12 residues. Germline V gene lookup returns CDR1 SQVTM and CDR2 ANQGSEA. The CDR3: CSVGTTGNTIYF. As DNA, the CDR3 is TGCAGCGTTGGGACGACTGGAAACACCATATATTTT.

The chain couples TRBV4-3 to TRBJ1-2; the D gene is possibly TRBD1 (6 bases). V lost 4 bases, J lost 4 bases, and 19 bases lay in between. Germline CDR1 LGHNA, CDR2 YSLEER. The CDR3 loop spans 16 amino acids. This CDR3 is CASSPSVDRPSYGYTF. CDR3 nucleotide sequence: TGCGCCAGCAGCCCCTCCGTTGACAGGCCCTCCTATGGCTACACCTTC.

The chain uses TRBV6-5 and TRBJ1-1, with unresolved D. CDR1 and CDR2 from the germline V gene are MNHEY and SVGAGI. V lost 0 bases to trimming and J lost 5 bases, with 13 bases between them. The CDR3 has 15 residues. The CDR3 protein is CASSYSPTAGTEAFF. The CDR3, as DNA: TGTGCCAGCAGTTACTCACCGACGGCGGGGACTGAAGCTTTCTTT.

CDR3 protein: CASSQGQDDEQYF. DNA of the CDR3: TGTGCCAGCAGTCAAGGACAGGATGACGAGCAGTACTTC. The rearrangement joins TRBV12-3 or TRBV12-4 to TRBJ2-7; 7 bases are shared with TRBD1. This CDR3 region has 13 residues. Trimming at V came to 5 bases and at J to 5 bases, leaving 6 bases not matched to a gene.

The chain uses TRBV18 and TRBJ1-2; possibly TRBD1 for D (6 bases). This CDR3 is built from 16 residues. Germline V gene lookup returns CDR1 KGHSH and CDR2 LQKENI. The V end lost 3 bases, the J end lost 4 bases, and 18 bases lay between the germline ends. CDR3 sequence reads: CASSPLAGEVSYGYTF. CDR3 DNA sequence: TGTGCCAGCTCACCTCTCGCAGGGGAGGTGAGCTATGGCTACACCTTC.

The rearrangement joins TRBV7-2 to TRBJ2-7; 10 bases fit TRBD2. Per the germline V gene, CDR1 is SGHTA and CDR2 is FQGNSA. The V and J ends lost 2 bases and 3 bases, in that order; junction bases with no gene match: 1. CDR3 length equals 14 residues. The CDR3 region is CASSLLAGVYEQYF. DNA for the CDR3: TGTGCCAGCAGCTTACTAGCGGGGGTCTACGAGCAGTACTTC.

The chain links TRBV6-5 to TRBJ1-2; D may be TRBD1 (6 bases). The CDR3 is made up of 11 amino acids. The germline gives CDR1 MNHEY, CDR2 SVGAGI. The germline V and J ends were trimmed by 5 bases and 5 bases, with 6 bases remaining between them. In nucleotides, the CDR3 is TGTGCCAGCAGTCAGGGGTATGGCTACACCTTC. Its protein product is CASSQGYGYTF.

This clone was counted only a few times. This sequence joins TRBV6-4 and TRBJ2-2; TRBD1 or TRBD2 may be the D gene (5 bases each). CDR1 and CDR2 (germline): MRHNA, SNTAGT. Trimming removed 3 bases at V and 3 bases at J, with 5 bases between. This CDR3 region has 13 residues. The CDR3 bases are TGTGCCAGCAGTGAGGGGGACACCGGGGAGCTGTTTTTT. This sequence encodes CASSEGDTGELFF.

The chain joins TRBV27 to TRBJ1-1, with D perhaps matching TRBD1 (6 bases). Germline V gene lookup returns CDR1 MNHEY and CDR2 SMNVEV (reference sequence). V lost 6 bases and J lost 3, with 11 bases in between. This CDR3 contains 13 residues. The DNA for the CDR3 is TGTGCCAGCAGACAGGGAAGTGACACTGAAGCTTTCTTT. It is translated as CASRQGSDTEAFF.

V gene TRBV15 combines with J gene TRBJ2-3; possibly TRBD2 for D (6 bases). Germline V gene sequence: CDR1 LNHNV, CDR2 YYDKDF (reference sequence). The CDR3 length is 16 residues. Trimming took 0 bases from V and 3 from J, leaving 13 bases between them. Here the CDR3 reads CATSRDRRARTDTQYF. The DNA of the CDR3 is TGTGCCACCAGCAGAGATCGGAGGGCGCGGACAGATACGCAGTATTTT.

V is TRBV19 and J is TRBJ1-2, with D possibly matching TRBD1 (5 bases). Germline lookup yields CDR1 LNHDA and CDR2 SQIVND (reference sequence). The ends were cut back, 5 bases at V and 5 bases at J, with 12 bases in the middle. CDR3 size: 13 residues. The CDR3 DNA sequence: TGTGCCAGTAGTGAGGGACCGGCATATGGCTACACCTTC. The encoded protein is CASSEGPAYGYTF.

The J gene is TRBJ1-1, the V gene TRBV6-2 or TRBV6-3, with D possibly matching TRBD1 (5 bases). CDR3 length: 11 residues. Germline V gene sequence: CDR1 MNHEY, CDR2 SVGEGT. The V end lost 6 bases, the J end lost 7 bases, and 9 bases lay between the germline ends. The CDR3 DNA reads TGTGCCAGCAGCAGACAGCTTGAAGCTTTCTTT. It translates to CASSRQLEAFF.

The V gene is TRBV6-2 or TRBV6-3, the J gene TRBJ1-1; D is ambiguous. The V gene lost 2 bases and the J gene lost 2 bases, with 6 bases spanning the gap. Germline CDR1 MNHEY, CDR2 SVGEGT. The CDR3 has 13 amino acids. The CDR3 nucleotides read TGTGCCAGCAGTTACACGGACAACACTGAAGCTTTCTTT. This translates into CASSYTDNTEAFF.

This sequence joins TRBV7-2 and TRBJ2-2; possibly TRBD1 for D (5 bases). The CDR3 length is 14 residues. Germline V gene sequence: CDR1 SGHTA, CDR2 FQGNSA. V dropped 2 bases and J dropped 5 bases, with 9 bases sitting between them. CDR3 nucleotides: TGTGCCAGCAGCTTAAAGGGGCGGACCGGGGAGCTGTTTTTT. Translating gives CASSLKGRTGELFF.

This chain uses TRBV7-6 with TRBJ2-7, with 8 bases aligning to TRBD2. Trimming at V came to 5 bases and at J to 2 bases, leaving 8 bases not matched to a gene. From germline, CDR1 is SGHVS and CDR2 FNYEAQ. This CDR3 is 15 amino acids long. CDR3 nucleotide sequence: TGTGCCAGCAGCGAACAAGGCGGGGGGACCTACGAGCAGTACTTC. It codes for CASSEQGGGTYEQYF.

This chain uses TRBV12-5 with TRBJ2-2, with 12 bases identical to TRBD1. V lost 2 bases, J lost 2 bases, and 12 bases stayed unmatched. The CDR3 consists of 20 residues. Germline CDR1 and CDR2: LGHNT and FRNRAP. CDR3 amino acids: CASGLPGTGGAGLNTGELFF. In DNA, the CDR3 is TGTGCTAGTGGTTTGCCAGGGACAGGGGGCGCTGGCCTTAACACCGGGGAGCTGTTTTTT.

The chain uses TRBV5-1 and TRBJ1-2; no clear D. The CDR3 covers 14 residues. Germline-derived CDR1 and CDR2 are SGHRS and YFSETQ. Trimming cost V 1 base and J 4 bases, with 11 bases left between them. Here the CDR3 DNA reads TGCGCCAGCAGCTTGTCAAACGGCGGCTATGGCTACACCTTC. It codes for CASSLSNGGYGYTF.

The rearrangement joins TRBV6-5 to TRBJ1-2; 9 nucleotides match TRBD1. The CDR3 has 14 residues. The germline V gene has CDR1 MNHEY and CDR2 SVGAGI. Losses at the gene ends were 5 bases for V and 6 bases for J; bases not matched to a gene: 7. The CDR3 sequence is CASSMTGGGHGYTF. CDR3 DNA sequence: TGTGCCAGCAGTATGACAGGGGGTGGCCATGGCTACACCTTC.

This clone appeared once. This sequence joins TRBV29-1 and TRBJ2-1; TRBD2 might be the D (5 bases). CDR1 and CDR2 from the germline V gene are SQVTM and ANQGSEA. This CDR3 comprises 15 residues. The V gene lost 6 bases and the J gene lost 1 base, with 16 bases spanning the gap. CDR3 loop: CSVDKNSGSYNEQFF. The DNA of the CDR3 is TGCAGCGTGGATAAGAACTCGGGATCCTACAATGAGCAGTTCTTC.

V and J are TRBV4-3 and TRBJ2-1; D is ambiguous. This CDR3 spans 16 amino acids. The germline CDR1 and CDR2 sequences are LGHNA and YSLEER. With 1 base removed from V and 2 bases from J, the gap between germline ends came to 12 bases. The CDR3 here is CASSQVSDFPYNEQFF. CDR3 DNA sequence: TGCGCCAGCAGCCAAGTTTCCGACTTTCCCTACAATGAGCAGTTCTTC.